The 2 T cell receptor beta chains below all came from one sample that was sequenced in a study of T cells after yellow fever vaccination. Via MiXCR, TCRdb re-called the 5' RACE reads, giving one row per CDR3 protein. The repertoire holds about 350,000 distinct CDR3 sequences, with approximately 10% as singletons. Sequences were derived from PBMCs, sampled on the day of the first yellow fever vaccination. These receptors all stem from a man aged 18 to 30 who received the YFV17D yellow fever vaccine.

The V and J genes are TRBV7-8 and TRBJ2-7; 9 bases map to TRBD1. V lost 6 bases and J lost 0; bases outside the gene matches: 6. The CDR3 consists of 15 residues. Germline CDR1 and CDR2: SGHVS and FQNEAQ. CDR3 residues: CASSAVGQGSYEQYF. The CDR3 DNA sequence: TGTGCCAGCAGTGCTGTGGGACAGGGCTCCTACGAGCAGTACTTC. Together with reference TRBV7-8 and TRBJ2-7, the CDR3 gives the full variable domain: GAGVSQSPRYKVAKRGQDVALRCDPISGHVSLFWYQQALGQGPEFLTYFQNEAQLDKSGLPSDRFFAERPEGSVSTLKIQRTQQEDSAVYLCASSAVGQGSYEQYFGPGTRLTVT.

The table lists this clonotype with a few counts. The rearrangement links TRBV6-5 to TRBJ2-3; D remains unclear. Trimming left V 4 bases short and J 6 bases short, with 11 bases between. CDR1 and CDR2 (germline): MNHEY, SVGAGI. CDR3 length: 13 amino acids. The chain's CDR3 is CASSWTQQDTQYF. As DNA, the CDR3 is TGTGCCAGCAGTTGGACCCAGCAGGATACGCAGTATTTT.